The sample holds a few counts of the clone carrying this T cell receptor (beta chain). Its matching antigen is unknown. The data were obtained in a study of T cell responses to AZD1222 COVID-19 vaccine. Study-level points and caveats: Epitopes outside B.1.351 and B.1.1.7 mutated regions reportedly drew nearly half of spike TCRs. Two doses of AZD1222 preceded a rise in Spike-specific TCR breadth and depth.

The data were produced by immunoSEQ multiplex PCR, yet TCRdb's version contains in-frame clones alone and is incomplete. The sample lists almost 95,000 clones; around 85% were seen once. This clonotype originated in an adult who received the AZD1222 COVID-19 vaccine. The sample was peripheral blood, taken 28 days after the second AZD1222 dose.

The CDR3: CASSTGVAGAYNEQFF. Written as DNA, the CDR3 is TGCGCCAGCAGCACGGGGGTAGCGGGAGCCTACAATGAGCAGTTCTTC. The chain is built from TRBV5-1 and TRBJ2-1; 9 bases agree with TRBD2. The CDR3 covers 16 residues. Germline V lookup: CDR1 SGHRS, CDR2 YFSETQ. Trimming cost V 4 bases and J 2 bases; bases outside gene matches: 7.